This TCR beta chain came from a study of cytomegalovirus exposure and HLA in healthy donors. Per germline, CDR1 SGHRS and CDR2 YFSETQ. There are 16 residues in the CDR3. As to this clone: One end of the junction does not line up with germline, which may come from a read error.

Primers included in the PCR were 60 Vbeta and 13 Jbeta primers. Method: immunoSEQ multiplex PCR; TCRdb's copy keeps in-frame clones and lacks some. Counted here are over 150,000 clones, 65% to 85% occurring once; the ten biggest clones make up under 3%. The material sequenced was PBMCs. This chain links TRBV5-1 with TRBJ2-3; 10 bases agree with TRBD1. This TCR came from a woman aged 25 to 39 in good health and CMV-seronegative. The CDR3 sequence: CAGSSWAGQGTDTQYF. The DNA for the CDR3 is TGCGCCGGCAGCTCCTGGGCGGGACAGGGGACAGATACGCAGTATTTT.